The present T cell receptor beta chain was sequenced within a study of blood T cell repertoires in COVID-19. Per the original data handling: Estimates of nucleated cell counts were drawn from the amplification of reference gene primers. This table comes from immunoSEQ multiplex PCR, and its TCRdb copy is limited to in-frame clones, with some not included. V, J and clone size were drawn from that table, and D and trimming were deduced from the DNA. The repertoire holds about 190,000 clones, with about 85% as singletons. Germline loops: CDR1 DFQATT, CDR2 SNEGSKA (reference sequence). The CDR3 contains 12 residues. V was shortened by 3 bases and J by 1 base, with 6 bases between the two germline ends. Comment on this clone: Other nucleotide sequences in the sample specify the same CDR3.

The sample consisted of peripheral blood. This chain links TRBV20-1 with TRBJ1-1, with TRBD1 as a possible D gene (5 bases). This TCR came from a woman at least 80 years old with acute or convalescent COVID-19. CDR3 amino acids: CSASRGNTEAFF. The CDR3 DNA sequence: TGCAGTGCTAGTAGGGGGAACACTGAAGCTTTCTTT.